A single sample is the source of the 28 T cell receptor beta chains below, sequenced in a study of blood T cell repertoires in COVID-19. Libraries were prepared by immunoSEQ multiplex PCR; TCRdb keeps only in-frame clonotypes and omits some of them. The data show under 200,000 clones, about 88% seen once. Sample: peripheral blood. The source of these receptors is a man aged 18-30 years with acute or convalescent COVID-19.

The genes are TRBV7-8 and TRBJ2-5, with TRBD2 matching over 10 bases. Germline CDR1 and CDR2: SGHVS and FQNEAQ. J lost 3 bases, V lost 7 bases, and 8 bases had no gene match. The CDR3 loop spans 15 amino acids. This CDR3 is CASTPTLAGEETQYF. Here the CDR3 DNA reads TGTGCCAGCACCCCAACTCTAGCGGGGGAAGAGACCCAGTACTTC.

This rearrangement joins TRBV27 to TRBJ1-3; no firm D call. Germline CDR1 MNHEY, CDR2 SMNVEV (reference sequence). The length of the CDR3 is 13 residues. The V and J ends lost 5 bases and 4 bases respectively, with 9 bases between them. The CDR3 DNA is TGTGCCAGCAGTAAAAACGGGGGAAACACCATATATTTT. Translated: CASSKNGGNTIYF.

The J gene is TRBJ2-4, the V gene TRBV9, with 7 bases identical to TRBD2. The CDR3 runs to 15 residues. The V and J ends lost 3 bases and 0 bases, in that order; junction bases with no gene match: 3. The germline V gene encodes CDR1 SGDLS and CDR2 YYNGEE. The CDR3 loop is CASSASGGAKNIQYF. For the CDR3, the DNA is TGTGCCAGCAGCGCCTCGGGGGGAGCCAAAAACATTCAGTACTTC.

The V and J genes are TRBV30 and TRBJ2-7; 7 nucleotides match TRBD1. In germline, CDR1 is GTSNPN, CDR2 SVGIG (reference sequence). V was clipped by 4 bases and J by 4 bases; unmatched bases: 7. This CDR3 contains 13 residues. CDR3 region: CAWNRQGRYEQYF. The CDR3 DNA sequence: TGTGCCTGGAACAGACAGGGCCGGTACGAGCAGTACTTC.

The J gene is TRBJ2-7, the V gene TRBV7-2; D is possibly TRBD2 (5 bases). In germline, CDR1 is SGHTA, CDR2 FQGNSA. CDR3 size: 14 residues. V was clipped by 4 bases and J by 0 bases, with 10 bases between them. CDR3 sequence: CASSWTGSSYEQYV. The CDR3 nucleotides are TGTGCCAGCAGCTGGACTGGAAGCTCCTACGAGCAGTACGTC.

The V and J genes are TRBV11-2 and TRBJ1-2, with TRBD1 as a possible D gene (6 bases). Trimming left V 1 base short and J 6 bases short, with 9 bases between. This CDR3 region has 13 residues. The V gene's germline CDR1 is SGHAT and CDR2 FQNNGV. The CDR3 loop reads CASSLVSGDGYTF. Here the CDR3 DNA reads TGTGCCAGCAGCTTAGTGTCAGGGGATGGCTACACCTTC. Full variable domain (missing parts from reference TRBV11-2 and TRBJ1-2): EAGVAQSPRYKIIEKRQSVAFWCNPISGHATLYWYQQILGQGPKLLIQFQNNGVVDDSQLPKDRFSAERLKGVDSTLKIQPAKLEDSAVYLCASSLVSGDGYTFGSGTRLTVV.

The rearrangement links TRBV5-8 to TRBJ1-1; tentatively, D is TRBD1 (5 bases). Germline CDR1 reads SGHTS; CDR2 reads YDEGEE. Trimming took off 0 bases at V and 5 bases at J, with 8 bases between the two ends. The CDR3 is 13 residues long. The chain's CDR3 is CASSLGEGTEAFF. DNA for the CDR3: TGTGCCAGCAGCTTGGGGGAGGGGACTGAAGCTTTCTTT.

This chain links TRBV30 with TRBJ1-2; D not certain. Germline-derived CDR1 and CDR2 are GTSNPN and SVGIG (reference sequence). The CDR3 is 12 amino acids. V was pared by 3 bases and J by 4 bases, with 9 bases between. CDR3 bases: TGTGCCTGGAGAGTGGCCCTCTATGGCTACACCTTC. This encodes CAWRVALYGYTF.

The chain links TRBV19 to TRBJ1-3, with D possibly being TRBD1 (5 bases). Trimming pared 4 bases from V and 0 bases from J, leaving 10 bases between. This CDR3 has 15 amino acids. Germline CDR1 reads LNHDA; CDR2 reads SQIVND (reference sequence). Here the CDR3 DNA reads TGTGCCAGTAGTAAGGACATTAGCTCTGGAAACACCATATATTTT. Amino acid sequence: CASSKDISSGNTIYF.

This chain connects TRBV29-1 to TRBJ1-2; 7 nucleotides match TRBD1. V lost 6 bases, J lost 6 bases, and 7 bases stayed unmatched. The CDR3 has 12 residues. The germline gives CDR1 SQVTM, CDR2 ANQGSEA. CDR3 in amino acids: CSVRDREHGYTF. Here the CDR3 DNA reads TGCAGCGTACGGGACAGAGAACATGGCTACACCTTC.

The J gene is TRBJ1-6, the V gene TRBV12-3 or TRBV12-4; D is perhaps TRBD1 (5 bases). The CDR3 has 13 residues. Trimming took 6 bases from V and 5 from J, leaving 8 bases between them. CDR3 residues: CASRTGDNSPLHF. DNA for the CDR3: TGTGCCAGCAGAACAGGCGATAATTCACCCCTCCACTTT.

V is TRBV25-1 and J is TRBJ2-3; TRBD2 matches 9 bases. V lost 3 bases to trimming and J lost 3 bases; unmatched junction nucleotides: 7. The CDR3 sequence is 16 residues long. Looked up from germline, CDR1 is MGHDK and CDR2 is SYGVNS. The CDR3 loop is CASSDRAGGPTDTQYF. Here the CDR3 DNA reads TGTGCCAGCAGTGATCGCGCGGGGGGGCCGACAGATACGCAGTATTTT.

The chain combines TRBV19 with TRBJ2-5; 9 bases fit TRBD1. The ends lost 1 base at V and 3 bases at J; junction bases unmatched: 9. The germline V gene encodes CDR1 LNHDA and CDR2 SQIVND (reference sequence). The CDR3 covers 17 residues. CDR3 DNA sequence: TGTGCCAGTAGTATAGCCCCGGGACAGGGACTAAAAGAGACCCAGTACTTC. The encoded protein is CASSIAPGQGLKETQYF.

This clone was seen only once. The chain joins TRBV7-3 to TRBJ2-5; 8 nucleotides agree with TRBD2. There are 15 residues in the CDR3. The germline CDR1 and CDR2 sequences are SGHTA and FQGTGA. J was trimmed by 6 bases and V by 3 bases; bases with no gene match: 9. This CDR3 reads CASSFFAGGIKTQYF. The CDR3 DNA sequence: TGTGCCAGCAGCTTCTTCGCGGGGGGCATAAAGACCCAGTACTTC. The full variable domain, rest sourced from reference TRBV7-3 and TRBJ2-5, is GAGVSQTPSNKVTEKGKYVELRCDPISGHTALYWYRQSLGQGPEFLIYFQGTGAADDSGLPNDRFFAVRPEGSVSTLKIQRTERGDSAVYLCASSFFAGGIKTQYFGPGTRLLVL.

This sequence joins TRBV21-1 and TRBJ2-3; the table calls TRBD2, which could not be checked here. TRBV21-1 is classified as a pseudogene. This CDR3 region has 17 residues. CDR3 coding DNA: TGTGCCAGCAGCAAAGAAGTAGCGGGGGAACCCACAGATACGCAGTATTTT. Its translation is CASSKEVAGEPTDTQYF.

The CDR3 coding sequence is TGTGCCAGCAGCCCGAACAGGGGGCGCGATGGCTACACCTTC. Its protein product is CASSPNRGRDGYTF. V usage is TRBV9 and J usage is TRBJ1-2, with 9 bases identical to TRBD1. The V and J ends lost 4 bases and 6 bases, in that order; junction bases with no gene match: 7. The CDR3 sequence is 14 residues long. Germline V lookup: CDR1 SGDLS, CDR2 YYNGEE.

This chain connects TRBV7-2 to TRBJ2-1; 7 nucleotides align to TRBD2. Trimming cost V 6 bases and J 0 bases; bases outside gene matches: 5. In germline, CDR1 is SGHTA, CDR2 FQGNSA. The CDR3 has 15 amino acids. CDR3 coding DNA: TGTGCCAGCAGGGCAGCGGGGAGCTCCTACAATGAGCAGTTCTTC. It specifies CASRAAGSSYNEQFF.

This chain joins TRBV5-8 and TRBJ1-1; 7 bases align to TRBD1. CDR1 and CDR2 from the germline V gene are SGHTS and YDEGEE. The J segment lost 0 bases and the V segment lost 4 bases, leaving 9 bases of the junction unmatched. This CDR3 contains 16 residues. The CDR3 DNA sequence: TGTGCCAGCAGCCGTAGACAGGGAGGCATGAACACTGAAGCTTTCTTT. Its protein is CASSRRQGGMNTEAFF.

The rearrangement uses TRBV18 and TRBJ2-2; possibly TRBD2 for D (6 bases). V was pared by 0 bases and J by 7 bases, with 15 bases between. Germline V gives CDR1 KGHSH, CDR2 LQKENI. The CDR3 length is 16 residues. In DNA, the CDR3 is TGTGCCAGCTCACCACCAGGACTCCGGGAGAACGGGGAGCTGTTTTTT. Protein: CASSPPGLRENGELFF.

The chain employs TRBV5-1 and TRBJ1-4; D perhaps matches TRBD1 (6 bases). The CDR3 contains 13 residues. V lost 3 bases and J 8 bases, leaving 11 bases between the germline ends. Per germline, CDR1 SGHRS and CDR2 YFSETQ. Written as DNA, the CDR3 is TGCGCCAGCAGCTCCACAGGGCACGAAAAACTGTTTTTT. This encodes CASSSTGHEKLFF.

The chain uses TRBV7-2 and TRBJ2-3; 10 bases are shared with TRBD2. The J segment lost 5 bases and the V segment lost 2 bases, leaving 4 bases of the junction unmatched. There are 15 residues in the CDR3. Germline lookup yields CDR1 SGHTA and CDR2 FQGNSA. CDR3 in DNA: TGTGCCAGCAGCTTAAAGCGGGGGGGCTTAGATACGCAGTATTTT. Translation gives CASSLKRGGLDTQYF.

This clone showed up just a few times. V is TRBV30 and J is TRBJ2-1, with D maybe TRBD1 (5 bases). The V gene's germline CDR1 is GTSNPN and CDR2 SVGIG (reference sequence). The CDR3 length is 13 residues. V was shortened by 5 bases and J by 7 bases, with 15 bases between the two germline ends. The CDR3 loop reads CAWSRAGLNEQFF. CDR3 nucleotide sequence: TGTGCCTGGTCCCGGGCAGGGTTAAATGAGCAGTTCTTC.

The chain links TRBV7-2 to TRBJ1-2, with D unresolved. The germline V and J ends were trimmed by 2 bases and 4 bases, with 8 bases remaining between them. CDR3 length: 13 residues. Looked up from germline, CDR1 is SGHTA and CDR2 is FQGNSA. The CDR3 protein is CASSLPPTYGYTF. The CDR3 nucleotides read TGTGCCAGCAGCTTACCCCCTACCTATGGCTACACCTTC. The whole variable domain, filled in from reference TRBV7-2 and TRBJ1-2, reads GAGVSQSPSNKVTEKGKDVELRCDPISGHTALYWYRQSLGQGLEFLIYFQGNSAPDKSGLPSDRFSAERTGGSVSTLTIQRTQQEDSAVYLCASSLPPTYGYTFGSGTRLTVV.

The chain is built from TRBV3-1 (or the pseudogene TRBV3-2) and TRBJ2-1; D not resolved. The V end was cut by 1 base, the J end by 9 bases, with 7 bases between. From germline, CDR1 is LGHDT and CDR2 YNNKEL (reference sequence). There are 12 residues in the CDR3. CDR3 DNA sequence: TGTGCCAGCAGCCAAGTCGCAGGTGAGCAGTTCTTC. This translates into CASSQVAGEQFF.

The chain links TRBV7-2 to TRBJ1-3; perhaps TRBD1 as D (5 bases). Germline CDR1 and CDR2: SGHTA and FQGNSA. The CDR3 contains 15 residues. Trimming took off 4 bases at V and 3 bases at J, with 13 bases between the two ends. DNA of the CDR3: TGTGCCAGCAGCTCACTCTCGGGGGGTGGAAACACCATATATTTT. Protein product: CASSSLSGGGNTIYF.

The V gene is TRBV27, the J gene TRBJ1-2, with 7 nucleotides matching TRBD1. The germline CDR1 and CDR2 sequences are MNHEY and SMNVEV (reference sequence). The junction had 24 bases not matched to a gene; V was cut back by 5 bases and J by 3 bases. The CDR3 spans 20 residues. The CDR3 DNA reads as TGTGCCAGCAGTCTCCCGGGAGACAGGGTAGGAACCCTGAATCACTATGGCTACACCTTC. Protein: CASSLPGDRVGTLNHYGYTF.

The chain has TRBV9 and TRBJ1-4; possibly TRBD1 for D (5 bases). The germline V gene has CDR1 SGDLS and CDR2 YYNGEE. The CDR3 runs to 13 residues. V was shortened by 4 bases and J by 13 bases, with 17 bases between the two germline ends. The CDR3 spells CASSPTGLSGLFF. CDR3 nucleotide sequence: TGTGCCAGCAGCCCTACAGGCTTATCGGGACTGTTTTTT.

This chain joins TRBV6-6 and TRBJ2-1; TRBD1 matches at 9 bases. J gave up 2 bases and V 5 bases, and 7 bases lay outside the gene matches. Germline loops: CDR1 MNHNY, CDR2 SVGAGI (reference sequence). CDR3 length equals 16 residues. CDR3 amino acids: CASSRHRDRAYNEQFF. DNA of the CDR3: TGTGCCAGCAGTCGACACCGGGACAGGGCCTACAATGAGCAGTTCTTC.